A single sample is the source of the 5 T cell receptor beta chains below, sequenced in a study of control samples from healthy donors and cancer patients. Profiling relied on immunoSEQ multiplex PCR, and the TCRdb table lists in-frame clones only, not all of them. The profile shows around 99,000 clones, roughly nine tenths of them singletons. The material sequenced was blood. The receptors were gathered from a human donor in good health. The donor label of this sample is uncertain.

This chain connects TRBV7-8 to TRBJ1-2, with 7 positions matching TRBD1. Germline V gives CDR1 SGHVS, CDR2 FQNEAQ. This CDR3 has 16 residues. V shed 5 bases, J shed 0 bases, and the junction held 9 bases outside the gene matches. The chain's CDR3 is CASSLTRQGANYGYTF. The CDR3 DNA is TGTGCCAGCAGCCTCACACGACAGGGAGCTAACTATGGCTACACCTTC.

The rearrangement uses TRBV5-4 and TRBJ2-2; 11 nucleotides line up with TRBD1. The CDR3 covers 15 residues. Germline V CDR1 and CDR2: SGHNT, YYREEE (reference sequence). V lost 4 bases to trimming and J lost 8 bases; unmatched junction nucleotides: 7. For the CDR3, the DNA is TGTGCCAGCAGCCCAGGACAGGGGGCAGGAGGGGAGCTGTTTTTT. It encodes CASSPGQGAGGELFF.

The V call is TRBV14, the J call TRBJ1-3; D is ambiguous. Germline V lookup: CDR1 SGHDN, CDR2 FVKESK. CDR3 size: 16 residues. The germline V and J ends were trimmed by 4 bases and 0 bases, with 13 bases remaining between them. The CDR3 sequence: CASSLLDGRSGNTIYF. CDR3 bases: TGTGCCAGCAGCCTACTCGACGGTCGCTCTGGAAACACCATATATTTT.

This clone came up a few times. The V and J genes are TRBV19 and TRBJ1-1; D call uncertain. The V and J ends lost 8 bases and 4 bases respectively, with 8 bases between them. Germline CDR1 reads LNHDA; CDR2 reads SQIVND (reference sequence). The CDR3 sequence is 11 residues long. The CDR3 region has the DNA TGTGCCAGTTCGATGGGCACTGAAGCTTTCTTT. It specifies CASSMGTEAFF.

This chain links TRBV7-9 with TRBJ2-3, with D perhaps TRBD2 (5 bases). The germline V gene encodes CDR1 SEHNR and CDR2 FQNEAQ (reference sequence). The V gene lost 3 bases and the J gene lost 4 bases, with 17 bases spanning the gap. The CDR3 length is 16 residues. The CDR3 DNA follows: TGTGCCAGCAGCTTGTTGGCCGGGGTACACGCAGATACGCAGTATTTT. Translated, it gives CASSLLAGVHADTQYF.